This TCR beta chain originates from a study of graft-versus-host responses after intestinal transplantation. Study-wide results and limits: Recipient marrow harbored GvH clones, some of which surfaced first in ileum or blood.

This CDR3 contains 17 residues. V trimming: 4 bases; J trimming: 3 bases; junction bases outside the gene matches: 11. CDR1 and CDR2 from the germline V gene are SEHNR and FQNEAQ (reference sequence). This clone is a singleton in its sample. Its antigen remains unknown. Sequenced by immunoSEQ multiplex PCR; TCRdb stores in-frame clones only, minus some. The table lists some 150,000 clones, around 90% of them singletons, with roughly 0.19% in the top ten. The rearrangement links TRBV7-9 to TRBJ1-3; 8 bases are a match to TRBD1. Sequencing was performed on unstimulated CD4+ T cells sorted from spleen or lymph node cells, taken before intestinal transplant. The clonotype originates from a human donor who received an intestinal transplant. This chain's CDR3 is CASSSNAGTGIGNTIYF. The CDR3 DNA is TGTGCCAGCAGCTCAAATGCCGGGACAGGCATTGGAAACACCATATATTTT.